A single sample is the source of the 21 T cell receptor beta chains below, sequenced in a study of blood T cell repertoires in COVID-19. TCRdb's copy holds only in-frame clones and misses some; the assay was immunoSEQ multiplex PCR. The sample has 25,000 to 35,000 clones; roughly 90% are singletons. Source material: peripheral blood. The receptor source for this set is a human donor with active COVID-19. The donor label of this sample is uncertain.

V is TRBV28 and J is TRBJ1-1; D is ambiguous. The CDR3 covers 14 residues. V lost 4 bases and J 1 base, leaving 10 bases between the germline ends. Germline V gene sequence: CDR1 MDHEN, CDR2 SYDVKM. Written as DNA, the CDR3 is TGTGCCAGCAGTTCGGTGGAGGGGAACACTGAAGCTTTCTTT. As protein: CASSSVEGNTEAFF. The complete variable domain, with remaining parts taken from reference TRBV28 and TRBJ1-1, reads DVKVTQSSRYLVKRTGEKVFLECVQDMDHENMFWYRQDPGLGLRLIYFSYDVKMKEKGDIPEGYSVSREKKERFSLILESASTNQTSMYLCASSSVEGNTEAFFGQGTRLTVV.

CDR3 coding DNA: TGTGCCAGCTCAGTAGCGGGAGGGCGGGCCCCCACAGATACGCAGTATTTT. This translates into CASSVAGGRAPTDTQYF. The V gene is TRBV5-4, the J gene TRBJ2-3; 11 positions match TRBD2. There are 17 residues in the CDR3. The V gene end was trimmed by 7 bases and the J gene end by 2 bases; junction bases not matched to a gene: 12. Germline loops: CDR1 SGHNT, CDR2 YYREEE (reference sequence).

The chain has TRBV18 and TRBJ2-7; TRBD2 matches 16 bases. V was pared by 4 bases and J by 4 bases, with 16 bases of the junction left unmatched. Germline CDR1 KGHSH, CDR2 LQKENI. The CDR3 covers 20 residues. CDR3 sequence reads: CASSRRPGTSGGDGPYEQYF. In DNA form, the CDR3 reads TGTGCCAGCTCACGCCGTCCCGGGACTAGCGGGGGGGACGGTCCTTACGAGCAGTACTTC. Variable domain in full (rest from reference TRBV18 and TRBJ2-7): NAGVMQNPRHLVRRRGQEARLRCSPMKGHSHVYWYRQLPEEGLKFMVYLQKENIIDESGMPKERFSAEFPKEGPSILRIQQVVRGDSAAYFCASSRRPGTSGGDGPYEQYFGPGTRLTVT.

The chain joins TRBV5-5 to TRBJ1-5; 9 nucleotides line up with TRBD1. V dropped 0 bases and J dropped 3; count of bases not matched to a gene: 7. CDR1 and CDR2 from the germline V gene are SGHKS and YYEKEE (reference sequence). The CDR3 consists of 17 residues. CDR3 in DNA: TGTGCCAGCAGCTTGGGAGTCTGGACAGGGGTCAATCAGCCCCAGCATTTT. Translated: CASSLGVWTGVNQPQHF.

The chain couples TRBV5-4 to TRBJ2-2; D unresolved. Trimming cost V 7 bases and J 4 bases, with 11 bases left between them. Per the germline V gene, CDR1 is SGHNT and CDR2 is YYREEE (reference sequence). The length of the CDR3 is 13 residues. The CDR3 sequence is CASFSRSTGELFF. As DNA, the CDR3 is TGTGCCAGCTTTAGTCGAAGCACCGGGGAGCTGTTTTTT.

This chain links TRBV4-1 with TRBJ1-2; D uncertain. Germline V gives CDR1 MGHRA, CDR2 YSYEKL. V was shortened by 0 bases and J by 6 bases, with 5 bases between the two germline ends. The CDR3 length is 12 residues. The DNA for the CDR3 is TGCGCCAGCAGCCAAGATTTAGATGGCTACACCTTC. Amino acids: CASSQDLDGYTF.

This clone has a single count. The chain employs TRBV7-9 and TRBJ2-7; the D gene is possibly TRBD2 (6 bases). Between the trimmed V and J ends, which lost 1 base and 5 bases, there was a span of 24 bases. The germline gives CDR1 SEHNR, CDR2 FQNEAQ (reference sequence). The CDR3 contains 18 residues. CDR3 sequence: CASSLELRLPGGVNEQYF. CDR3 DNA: TGTGCCAGCAGCTTAGAGTTGCGGCTACCCGGAGGGGTCAACGAGCAGTACTTC.

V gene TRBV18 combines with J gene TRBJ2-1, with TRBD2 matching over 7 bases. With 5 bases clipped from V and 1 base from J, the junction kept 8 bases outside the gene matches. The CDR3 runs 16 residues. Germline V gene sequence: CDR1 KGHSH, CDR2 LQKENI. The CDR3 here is CASSTLWGGSYNEQFF. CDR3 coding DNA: TGTGCCAGCTCAACCCTCTGGGGGGGGTCCTACAATGAGCAGTTCTTC.

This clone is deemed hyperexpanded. CDR3 sequence: CAIRTGEDNEQFF. CDR3 bases: TGTGCCATCAGGACAGGGGAAGACAATGAGCAGTTCTTC. The chain combines TRBV10-3 with TRBJ2-1, with 8 bases fitting TRBD1. The germline CDR1 and CDR2 sequences are ENHRY and SYGVKD. The CDR3 runs 13 residues. Trimming took 6 bases from V and 5 from J; bases not matched to a gene: 3.

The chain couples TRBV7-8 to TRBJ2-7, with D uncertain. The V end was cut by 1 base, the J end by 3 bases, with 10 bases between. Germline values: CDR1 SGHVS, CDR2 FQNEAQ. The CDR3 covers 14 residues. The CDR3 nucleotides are TGTGCCAGCAGCTTAGGATCATTAGACTACGAGCAGTACTTC. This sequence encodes CASSLGSLDYEQYF.

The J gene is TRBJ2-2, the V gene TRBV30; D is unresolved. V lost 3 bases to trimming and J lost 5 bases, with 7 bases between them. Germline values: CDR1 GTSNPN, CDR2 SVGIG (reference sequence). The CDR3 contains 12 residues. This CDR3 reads CAWSIQTGELFF. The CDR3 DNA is TGTGCCTGGAGCATTCAGACCGGGGAGCTGTTTTTT. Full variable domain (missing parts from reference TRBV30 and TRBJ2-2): SQTIHQWPATLVQPVGSPLSLECTVEGTSNPNLYWYRQAAGRGLQLLFYSVGIGQISSEVPQNLSASRPQDRQFILSSKKLLLSDSGFYLCAWSIQTGELFFGEGSRLTVL.

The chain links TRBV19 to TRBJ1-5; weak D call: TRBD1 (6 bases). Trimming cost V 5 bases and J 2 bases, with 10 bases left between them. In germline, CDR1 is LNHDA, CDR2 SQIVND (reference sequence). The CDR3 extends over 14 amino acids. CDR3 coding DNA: TGTGCCAGTAGTCCCAGGGGTGGCAATCAGCCCCAGCATTTT. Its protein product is CASSPRGGNQPQHF.

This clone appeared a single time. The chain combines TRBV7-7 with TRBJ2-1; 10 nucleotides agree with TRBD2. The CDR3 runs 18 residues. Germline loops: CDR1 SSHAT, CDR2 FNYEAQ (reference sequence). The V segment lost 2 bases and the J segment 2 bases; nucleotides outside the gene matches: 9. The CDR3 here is CASSLYASGRKTYNEQFF. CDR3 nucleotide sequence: TGTGCCAGCAGCTTATATGCTAGCGGGAGAAAGACCTACAATGAGCAGTTCTTC. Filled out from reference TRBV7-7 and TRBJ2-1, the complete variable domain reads GAGVSQSPRYKVTKRGQDVTLRCDPISSHATLYWYQQALGQGPEFLTYFNYEAQPDKSGLPSDRFSAERPEGSISTLTIQRTEQRDSAMYRCASSLYASGRKTYNEQFFGPGTRLTVL.

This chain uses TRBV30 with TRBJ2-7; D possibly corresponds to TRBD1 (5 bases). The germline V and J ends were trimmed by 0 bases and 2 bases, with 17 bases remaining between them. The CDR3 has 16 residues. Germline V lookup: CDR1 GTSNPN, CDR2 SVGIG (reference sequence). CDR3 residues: CAWSVKGTGAPYEQYF. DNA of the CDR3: TGTGCCTGGAGTGTAAAGGGAACAGGCGCACCCTACGAGCAGTACTTC.

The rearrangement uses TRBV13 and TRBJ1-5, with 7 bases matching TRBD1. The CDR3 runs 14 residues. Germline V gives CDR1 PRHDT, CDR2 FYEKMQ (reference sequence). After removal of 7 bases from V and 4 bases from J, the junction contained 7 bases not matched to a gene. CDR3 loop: CASTTGEKNQPQHF. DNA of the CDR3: TGTGCCAGCACAACAGGGGAGAAAAATCAGCCCCAGCATTTT.

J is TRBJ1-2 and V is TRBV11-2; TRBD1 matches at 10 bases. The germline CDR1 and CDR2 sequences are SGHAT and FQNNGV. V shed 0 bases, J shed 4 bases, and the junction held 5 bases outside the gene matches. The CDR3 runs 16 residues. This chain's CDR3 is CASSLDGQGVPYGYTF. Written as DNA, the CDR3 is TGTGCCAGCAGCTTAGACGGACAGGGGGTGCCCTATGGCTACACCTTC.

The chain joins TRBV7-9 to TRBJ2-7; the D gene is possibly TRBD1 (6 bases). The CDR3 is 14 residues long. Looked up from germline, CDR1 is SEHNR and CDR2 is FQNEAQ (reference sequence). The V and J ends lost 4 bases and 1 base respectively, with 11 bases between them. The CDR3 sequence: CASSWPGDSYEQYF. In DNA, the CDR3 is TGTGCCAGCAGCTGGCCAGGGGATTCCTACGAGCAGTACTTC.

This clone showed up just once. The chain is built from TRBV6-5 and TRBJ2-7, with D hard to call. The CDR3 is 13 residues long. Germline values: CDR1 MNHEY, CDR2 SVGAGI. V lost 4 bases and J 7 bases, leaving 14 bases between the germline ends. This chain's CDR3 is CASSSPRPREQYF. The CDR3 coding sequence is TGTGCCAGCAGTTCTCCTCGACCTAGGGAGCAGTACTTC.

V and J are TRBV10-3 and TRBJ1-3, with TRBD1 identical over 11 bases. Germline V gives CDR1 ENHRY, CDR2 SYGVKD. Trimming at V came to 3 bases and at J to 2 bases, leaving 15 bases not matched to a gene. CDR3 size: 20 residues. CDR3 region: CAISDSQPPRDRGAGNTIYF. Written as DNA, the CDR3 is TGTGCCATCAGTGACTCCCAACCACCTAGGGACAGGGGGGCTGGAAACACCATATATTTT.

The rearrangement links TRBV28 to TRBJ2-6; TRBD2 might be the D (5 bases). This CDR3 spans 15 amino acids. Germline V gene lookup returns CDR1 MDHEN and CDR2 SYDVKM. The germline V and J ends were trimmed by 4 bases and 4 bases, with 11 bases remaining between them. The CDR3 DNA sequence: TGTGCCAGCAGTTATGGAGGAGCCGGGGCCAACGTCCTGACTTTC. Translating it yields CASSYGGAGANVLTF.

The CDR3 spells CASSLSTRQGGYEQYF. The DNA for the CDR3 is TGTGCCAGCAGCTTATCTACCAGACAGGGGGGCTACGAGCAGTACTTC. V and J are TRBV7-8 and TRBJ2-7; 9 nucleotides agree with TRBD1. Germline V gene data show CDR1 as SGHVS and CDR2 as FQNEAQ. The CDR3 covers 16 residues. V was pared by 2 bases and J by 3 bases, with 8 bases of the junction left unmatched.